This TCR beta chain was found in a study of blood T cell repertoires in COVID-19. Turning to the study itself: Acute-phase and convalescent COVID-19 samples originated in the United States, Italy and Spain. In each case, the material was cDNA or gDNA derived from T cells, B-cell-depleted T cells, or PBMCs.

The junction had 9 bases not matched to a gene; V was cut back by 5 bases and J by 4 bases. The CDR3 length is 15 residues. Germline V gene sequence: CDR1 SGHAT, CDR2 FQNNGV. Study processing details: Reference gene primers were amplified, and this amplification served to estimate nucleated cell counts. Sequencing used immunoSEQ multiplex PCR; TCRdb keeps in-frame clones, though not all of them. V and J calls and clone size are as listed in that table; D and trimming were resolved from the DNA. In the table there are some 150,000 clones, 75% to 90% of which are singletons. The sequenced material came from peripheral blood. This TCR was sampled from a man aged 50 to 60 with active COVID-19. The genes are TRBV11-2 and TRBJ1-1, with 8 bases identical to TRBD1. CDR3 residues: CASSETGGSGTEAFF. CDR3 DNA sequence: TGTGCCAGCAGCGAAACAGGGGGAAGTGGCACTGAAGCTTTCTTT. The full variable domain, with the rest looked up from reference TRBV11-2 and TRBJ1-1, is EAGVAQSPRYKIIEKRQSVAFWCNPISGHATLYWYQQILGQGPKLLIQFQNNGVVDDSQLPKDRFSAERLKGVDSTLKIQPAKLEDSAVYLCASSETGGSGTEAFFGQGTRLTVV.